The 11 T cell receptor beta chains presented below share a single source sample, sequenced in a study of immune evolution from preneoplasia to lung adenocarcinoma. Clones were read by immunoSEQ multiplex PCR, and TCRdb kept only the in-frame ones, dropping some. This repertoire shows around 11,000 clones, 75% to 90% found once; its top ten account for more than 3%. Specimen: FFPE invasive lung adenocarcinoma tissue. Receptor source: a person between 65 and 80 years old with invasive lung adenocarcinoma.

The CDR3 sequence is CASSFGGGGNTIYF. The CDR3 region has the DNA TGTGCCAGCAGTTTCGGAGGGGGCGGAAACACCATATATTTT. The V gene is TRBV28, the J gene TRBJ1-3, with 7 nucleotides matching TRBD1. The J segment lost 4 bases and the V segment lost 3 bases, leaving 3 bases of the junction unmatched. The CDR3 covers 14 residues. Per the germline V gene, CDR1 is MDHEN and CDR2 is SYDVKM.

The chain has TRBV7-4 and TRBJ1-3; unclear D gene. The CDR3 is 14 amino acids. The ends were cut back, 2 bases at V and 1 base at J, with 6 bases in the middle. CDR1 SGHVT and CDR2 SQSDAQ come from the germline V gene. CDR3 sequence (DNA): TGTGCCAGCAGCTTACCCGGGTCTGGAAACACCATATATTTT. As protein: CASSLPGSGNTIYF. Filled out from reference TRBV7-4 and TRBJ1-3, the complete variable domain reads GAGVSQSPRYKVAKRGRDVALRCDSISGHVTLYWYRQTLGQGSEVLTYSQSDAQRDKSGRPSGRFSAERPERSVSTLKIQRTEQGDSAVYLCASSLPGSGNTIYFGEGSWLTVV.

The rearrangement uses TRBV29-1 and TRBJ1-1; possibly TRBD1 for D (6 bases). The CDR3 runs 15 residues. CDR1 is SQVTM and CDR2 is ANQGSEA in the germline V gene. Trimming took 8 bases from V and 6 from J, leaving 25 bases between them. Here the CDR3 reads CSFHRVGGLWAEAFF. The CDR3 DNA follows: TGCAGCTTCCACAGGGTGGGAGGCCTTTGGGCTGAAGCTTTCTTT.

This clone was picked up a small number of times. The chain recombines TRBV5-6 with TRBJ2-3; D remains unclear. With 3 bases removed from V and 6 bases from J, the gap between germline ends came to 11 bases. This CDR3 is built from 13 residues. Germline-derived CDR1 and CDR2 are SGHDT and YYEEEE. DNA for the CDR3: TGTGCCAGCAGCTGGACCCTCGGGGATACGCAGTATTTT. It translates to CASSWTLGDTQYF.

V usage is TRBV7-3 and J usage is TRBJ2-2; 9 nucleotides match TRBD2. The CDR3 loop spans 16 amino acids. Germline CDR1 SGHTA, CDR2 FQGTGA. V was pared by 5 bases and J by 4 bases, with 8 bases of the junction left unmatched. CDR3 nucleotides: TGTGCCAGCAGCCTATTGGCGGGAGGGGCCACCGGGGAGCTGTTTTTT. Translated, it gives CASSLLAGGATGELFF. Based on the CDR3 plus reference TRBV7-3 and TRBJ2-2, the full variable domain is GAGVSQTPSNKVTEKGKYVELRCDPISGHTALYWYRQSLGQGPEFLIYFQGTGAADDSGLPNDRFFAVRPEGSVSTLKIQRTERGDSAVYLCASSLLAGGATGELFFGEGSRLTVL.

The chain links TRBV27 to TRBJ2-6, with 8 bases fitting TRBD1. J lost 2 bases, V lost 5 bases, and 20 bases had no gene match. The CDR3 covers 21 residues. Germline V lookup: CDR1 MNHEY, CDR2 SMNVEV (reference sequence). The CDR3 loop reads CASSHWDRQGKDQTGANVLTF. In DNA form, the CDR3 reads TGTGCCAGCAGTCACTGGGACAGGCAGGGGAAAGACCAGACTGGGGCCAACGTCCTGACTTTC.

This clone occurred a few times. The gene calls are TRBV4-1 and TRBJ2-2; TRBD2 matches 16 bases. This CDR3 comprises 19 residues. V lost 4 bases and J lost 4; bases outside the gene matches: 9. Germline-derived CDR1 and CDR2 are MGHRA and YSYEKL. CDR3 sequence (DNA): TGCGCCAGCAGCCTCCACCCGGGACTAGCGGGAGGGCCCACCGGGGAGCTGTTTTTT. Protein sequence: CASSLHPGLAGGPTGELFF.

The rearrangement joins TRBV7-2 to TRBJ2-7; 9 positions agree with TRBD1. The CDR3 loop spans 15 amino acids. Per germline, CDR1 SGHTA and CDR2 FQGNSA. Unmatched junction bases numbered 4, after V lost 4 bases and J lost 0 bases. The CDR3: CASSSPGQGSYEQYF. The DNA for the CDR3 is TGTGCCAGCAGCTCCCCGGGACAGGGCTCCTACGAGCAGTACTTC.

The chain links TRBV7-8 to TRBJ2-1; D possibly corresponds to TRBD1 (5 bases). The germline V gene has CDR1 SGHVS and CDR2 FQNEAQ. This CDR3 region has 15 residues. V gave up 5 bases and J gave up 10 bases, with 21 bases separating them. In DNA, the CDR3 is TGTGCCAGCAGCCTCCTTCAGGGTTTAACGCTCGAGCAGTTCTTC. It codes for CASSLLQGLTLEQFF.

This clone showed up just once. CDR3 loop: CASSLGRGVYGYTF. The CDR3, as DNA: TGTGCCAGCAGTCTAGGACGGGGGGTCTATGGCTACACCTTC. The chain recombines TRBV27 with TRBJ1-2, with D maybe TRBD1 (5 bases). Germline CDR1 and CDR2: MNHEY and SMNVEV (reference sequence). V was trimmed by 5 bases and J by 4 bases, leaving 14 bases between them. The CDR3 runs 14 residues.

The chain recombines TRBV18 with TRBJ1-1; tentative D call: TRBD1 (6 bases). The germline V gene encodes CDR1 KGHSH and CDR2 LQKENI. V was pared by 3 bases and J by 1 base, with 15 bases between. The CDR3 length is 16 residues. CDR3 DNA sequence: TGTGCCAGCTCACCCCGCCGAGGGGGGGGGAACACTGAAGCTTTCTTT. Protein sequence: CASSPRRGGGNTEAFF.